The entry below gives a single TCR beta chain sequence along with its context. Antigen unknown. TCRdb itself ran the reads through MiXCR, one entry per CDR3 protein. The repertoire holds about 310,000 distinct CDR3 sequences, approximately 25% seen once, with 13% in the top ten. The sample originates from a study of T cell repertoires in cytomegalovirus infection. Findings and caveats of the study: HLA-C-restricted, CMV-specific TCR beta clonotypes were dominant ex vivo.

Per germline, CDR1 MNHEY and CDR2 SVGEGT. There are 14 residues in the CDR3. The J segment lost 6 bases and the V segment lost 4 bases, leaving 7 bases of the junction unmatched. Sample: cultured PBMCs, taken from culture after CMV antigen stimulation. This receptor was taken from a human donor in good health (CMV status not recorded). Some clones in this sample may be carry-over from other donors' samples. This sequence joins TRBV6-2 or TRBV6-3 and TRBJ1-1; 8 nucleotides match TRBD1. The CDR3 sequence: CASSWTGRFAEAFF. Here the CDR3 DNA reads TGTGCCAGCAGTTGGACAGGGAGGTTTGCTGAAGCTTTCTTT.